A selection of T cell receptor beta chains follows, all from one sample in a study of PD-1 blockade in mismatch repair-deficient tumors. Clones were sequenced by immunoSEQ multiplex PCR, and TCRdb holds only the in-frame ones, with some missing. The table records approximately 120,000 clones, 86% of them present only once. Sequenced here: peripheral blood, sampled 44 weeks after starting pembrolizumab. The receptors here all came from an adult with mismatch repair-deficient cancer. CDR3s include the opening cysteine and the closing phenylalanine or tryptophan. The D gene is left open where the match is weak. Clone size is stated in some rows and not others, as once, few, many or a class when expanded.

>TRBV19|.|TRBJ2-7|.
CASSLGTKTYEQYF
TGTGCCAGTAGCCTCGGGACAAAAACCTACGAGCAGTACTTC
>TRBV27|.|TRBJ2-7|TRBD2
CASSLALAGGGYEQYF
TGTGCCAGCAGTTTGGCCCTAGCGGGAGGTGGCTACGAGCAGTACTTC
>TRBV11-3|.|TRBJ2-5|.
CASSLTSRLETQYF
TGTGCCAGCAGCTTAACATCCAGGTTGGAGACCCAGTACTTC
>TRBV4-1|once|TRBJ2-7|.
CASSPTTDRISYEQYF
TGCGCCAGCAGCCCCACGACAGACCGGATCTCCTACGAGCAGTACTTC
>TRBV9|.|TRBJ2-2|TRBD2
CASSVAEASGPGSGELFF
TGTGCCAGCAGCGTAGCTGAGGCTAGCGGACCTGGGAGCGGGGAGCTGTTTTTT
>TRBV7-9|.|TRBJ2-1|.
CASSSRSTGRLRLVDEQFF
TGTGCCAGCAGCTCAAGATCGACAGGGAGACTCCGACTAGTCGATGAGCAGTTCTTC
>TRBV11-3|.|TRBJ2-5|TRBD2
CASSHLTGTSGSKGQETQYF
TGTGCCAGCAGCCACCTTACTGGGACTAGCGGGAGTAAAGGCCAAGAGACCCAGTACTTC
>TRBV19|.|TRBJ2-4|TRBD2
CASTTLAGGGNIQYF
TGTGCCAGTACAACACTAGCGGGAGGAGGGAACATTCAGTACTTC
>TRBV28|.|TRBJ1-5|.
CASSFPLVAGFQPQHF
TGTGCCAGCAGTTTCCCTTTGGTGGCAGGGTTTCAGCCCCAGCATTTT
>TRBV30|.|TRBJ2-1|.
CAWETGNEQFF
TGTGCCTGGGAGACAGGTAATGAGCAGTTCTTC
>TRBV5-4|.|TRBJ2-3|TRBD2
CASSLGGRYTDTQYF
TGTGCCAGCAGCTTGGGCGGGAGGTACACAGATACGCAGTATTTT
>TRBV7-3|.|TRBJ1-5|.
CASSLGGRDDQPQHF
TGTGCCAGCAGCTTAGGGGGCAGGGACGATCAGCCCCAGCATTTT
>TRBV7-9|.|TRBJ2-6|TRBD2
CASTRGGLAGANVLTF
TGTGCCAGCACCCGGGGGGGCTTAGCTGGGGCCAACGTCCTGACTTTC
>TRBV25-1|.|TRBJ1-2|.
CASSEFARGAGGYTF
TGTGCCAGCAGTGAATTTGCTCGGGGGGCGGGAGGCTACACCTTC
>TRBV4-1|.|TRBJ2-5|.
CASSQDGPALLQETQYF
TGCGCCAGCAGCCAAGATGGACCAGCGCTACTTCAAGAGACCCAGTACTTC
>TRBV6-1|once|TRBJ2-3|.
CASRTGQINLNTQYF
TGTGCCAGCAGGACCGGACAGATCAACCTGAATACGCAGTATTTT
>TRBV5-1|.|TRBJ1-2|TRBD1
CASSLGTGNYGYTF
TGCGCCAGCAGCCTAGGGACAGGAAACTATGGCTACACCTTC
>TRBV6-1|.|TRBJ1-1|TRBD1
CASSSGTGSSAEAFF
TGTGCCAGCAGTTCCGGGACAGGGTCATCGGCTGAAGCTTTCTTT
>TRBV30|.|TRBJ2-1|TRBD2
CAWVTGTSGSPQFF
TGTGCCTGGGTGACCGGGACTAGCGGGAGTCCTCAGTTCTTC
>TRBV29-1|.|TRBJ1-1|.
CSVLQPDKNTEAFF
TGCAGCGTACTACAACCTGACAAGAACACTGAAGCTTTCTTT
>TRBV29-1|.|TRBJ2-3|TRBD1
CSVEDAAPDRGNTDTQYF
TGCAGCGTTGAAGATGCGGCTCCGGACAGGGGCAACACAGATACGCAGTATTTT
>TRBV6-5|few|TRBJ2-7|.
CASSPSSGYEQYF
TGTGCCAGCAGCCCCAGTTCGGGCTACGAGCAGTACTTC
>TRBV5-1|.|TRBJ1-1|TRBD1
CASSRIQGDTEAFF
TGCGCCAGCAGCAGAATTCAGGGGGACACTGAAGCTTTCTTT
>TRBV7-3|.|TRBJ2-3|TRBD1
CASSLFGGHRGDTQYF
TGTGCCAGCAGCTTATTCGGTGGGCACAGGGGGGATACGCAGTATTTT
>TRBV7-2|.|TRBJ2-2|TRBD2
CASSPMASGIGGELFF
TGTGCCAGCAGCCCCATGGCTAGCGGGATTGGCGGGGAGCTGTTTTTT
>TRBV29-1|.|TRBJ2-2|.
CSVAANIGELFF
TGCAGCGTTGCAGCGAACATCGGGGAGCTGTTTTTT
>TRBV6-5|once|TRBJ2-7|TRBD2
CASSYSSSGSPNEQYF
TGTGCCAGCAGTTACTCGTCTAGCGGGAGTCCCAACGAGCAGTACTTC
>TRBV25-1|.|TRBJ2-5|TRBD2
CASRRLAWRKETQYF
TGTGCCAGCAGAAGACTAGCGTGGCGGAAAGAGACCCAGTACTTC
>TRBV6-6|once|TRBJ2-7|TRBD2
CASSLLAGGNYEQYF
TGTGCCAGCAGCCTACTAGCGGGAGGTAACTACGAGCAGTACTTC
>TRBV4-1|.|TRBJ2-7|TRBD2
CASSQLPGLAYEQYF
TGCGCCAGCAGCCAATTGCCGGGACTAGCGTACGAGCAGTACTTC
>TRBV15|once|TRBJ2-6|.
CATSRGQSGANVLTF
TGTGCCACCAGCAGAGGACAATCTGGGGCCAACGTCCTGACTTTC
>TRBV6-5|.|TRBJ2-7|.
CASGRSTIYEQYF
TGTGCCAGCGGGAGGTCTACAATTTACGAGCAGTACTTC
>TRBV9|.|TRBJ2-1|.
CASSVAPRGRSYNEQFF
TGTGCCAGCAGCGTAGCCCCCCGGGGGAGGTCCTACAATGAGCAGTTCTTC
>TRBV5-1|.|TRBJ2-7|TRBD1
CASSPGTGTAEQYF
TGCGCCAGCAGCCCGGGGACAGGGACGGCCGAGCAGTACTTC
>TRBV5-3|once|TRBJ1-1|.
CASSFDGNTEAFF
TGTGCCAGCAGTTTTGATGGGAACACTGAAGCTTTCTTT
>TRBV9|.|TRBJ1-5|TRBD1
CASSVGTGDQPQHF
TGTGCCAGCAGCGTAGGGACAGGGGATCAGCCCCAGCATTTT
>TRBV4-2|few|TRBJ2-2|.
CASSRGTVTGELFF
TGTGCCAGCAGCCGCGGGACAGTGACCGGGGAGCTGTTTTTT
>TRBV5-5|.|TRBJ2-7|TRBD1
CASSLDRGTYEQYF
TGTGCCAGCAGCTTGGACAGGGGGACCTACGAGCAGTACTTC
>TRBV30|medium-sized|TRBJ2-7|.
CAWSWVGPVGWDEQYF
TGTGCCTGGAGTTGGGTGGGCCCTGTGGGTTGGGACGAGCAGTACTTC
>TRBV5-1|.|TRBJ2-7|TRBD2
CASRKTSGPYEQYF
TGCGCCAGCCGCAAGACTAGCGGGCCTTACGAGCAGTACTTC
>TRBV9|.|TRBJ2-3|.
CASSVEGSPHTQYF
TGTGCCAGCAGCGTAGAAGGCAGTCCTCATACGCAGTATTTT
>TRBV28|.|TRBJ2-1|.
CASSLPRALDYNEQFF
TGTGCCAGCAGTCTCCCCCGAGCCCTCGACTACAATGAGCAGTTCTTC
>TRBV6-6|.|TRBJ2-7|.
CASSPIWASPYEQYF
TGTGCCAGCAGCCCGATCTGGGCCTCCCCCTACGAGCAGTACTTC
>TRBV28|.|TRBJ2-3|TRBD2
CASRGTSGGTDTQYF
TGTGCCAGCAGGGGGACTAGCGGGGGCACAGATACGCAGTATTTT
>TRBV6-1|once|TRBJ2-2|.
CASSEKKNTGELFF
TGTGCCAGCAGTGAGAAGAAGAACACCGGGGAGCTGTTTTTT
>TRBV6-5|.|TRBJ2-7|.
CASGQSGSYEQYF
TGTGCCAGTGGACAGAGCGGATCCTACGAGCAGTACTTC
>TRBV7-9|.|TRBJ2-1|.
CASREGTYNEQFF
TGTGCCAGCCGTGAGGGTACCTACAATGAGCAGTTCTTC
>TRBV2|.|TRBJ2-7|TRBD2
CASIEGGLAGGPIEQYF
TGTGCCAGCATTGAGGGTGGGCTAGCGGGAGGGCCTATCGAGCAGTACTTC